This T cell receptor beta chain was sequenced in a study of shared clonotypes between healthy human individuals. Libraries were prepared by immunoSEQ multiplex PCR; TCRdb keeps only in-frame clonotypes and omits some of them. The sample has a few million clones; 92% are singletons. This CDR3 comprises 13 residues. Germline V gene lookup returns CDR1 KGHSH and CDR2 LQKENI. V dropped 4 bases and J dropped 7; count of bases not matched to a gene: 5. About this clone itself: Its antigen is undetermined.

Whole-study results and caveats: At large depth, rarefaction still showed sorted-subset sequencing to be incomplete.

The source material was naive CD4+ T cells from PBMCs. Subset in this sample: CD45RA+ positively selected. The sequence derives from a man younger than 35 in good health. Some clones in this sample may be carry-over from other donors' samples. The V and J genes are TRBV18 and TRBJ1-2; TRBD1 matches 8 bases. The CDR3 is CASSRPGGSGYTF. In nucleotides, the CDR3 is TGTGCCAGCTCACGGCCAGGGGGCAGTGGCTACACCTTC.